This T cell receptor beta chain was identified in a study of shared clonotypes between healthy human individuals. Study context: Aged between 18 and 49, the donors were a couple of women and a few men.

CD45RO-negative CD8 cells positively selected for CCR7 made up the naive population, which excluded terminally differentiated effector memory CD45RA+ cells. Caucasian adults residing in Nashville, Tennessee made up all the donors. Study results and limitations: Rarefaction exposed incomplete sorted-subset sequencing despite large depth.

The method was immunoSEQ multiplex PCR; TCRdb's version includes in-frame clones alone and lacks a portion of them. The sample includes about 2.2 million clones, more than 85% of them seen just once. Turning to this clone: Its antigen remains unidentified.

Germline assignment: CDR1 MGHRA and CDR2 YSYEKL. The CDR3 spans 17 residues. The V and J ends lost 3 bases and 0 bases respectively, with 18 bases between them. The chain employs TRBV4-1 and TRBJ2-7; D assignment may be TRBD1 or TRBD2 (5 bases each). Sequences were obtained from naive CD8+ T cells from PBMCs. This receptor was obtained from a man between 18 and 35 years old in good health. Some clones in this sample may be carry-over from other donors' samples. Here the CDR3 DNA reads TGCGCCAGCAGCCAGATCTTTGGGACGGTGAGCTCCTACGAGCAGTACTTC. Its translation: CASSQIFGTVSSYEQYF.